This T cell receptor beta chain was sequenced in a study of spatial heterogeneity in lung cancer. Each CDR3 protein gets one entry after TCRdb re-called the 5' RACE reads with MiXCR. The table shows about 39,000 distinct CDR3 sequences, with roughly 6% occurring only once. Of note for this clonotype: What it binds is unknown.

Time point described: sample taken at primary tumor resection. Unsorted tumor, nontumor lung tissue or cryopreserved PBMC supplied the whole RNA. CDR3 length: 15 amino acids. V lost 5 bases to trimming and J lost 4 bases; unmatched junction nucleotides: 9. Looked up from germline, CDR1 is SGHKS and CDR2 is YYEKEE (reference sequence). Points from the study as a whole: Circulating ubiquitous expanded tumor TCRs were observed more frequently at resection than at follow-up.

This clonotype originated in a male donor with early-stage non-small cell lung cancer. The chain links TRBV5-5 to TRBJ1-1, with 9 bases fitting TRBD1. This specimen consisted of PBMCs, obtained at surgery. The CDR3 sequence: CASSSVSGQGTEAFF. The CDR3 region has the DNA TGTGCCAGCAGTTCCGTTTCGGGACAGGGCACTGAAGCTTTCTTT. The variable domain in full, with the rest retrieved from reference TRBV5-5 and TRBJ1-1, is DAGVTQSPTHLIKTRGQQVTLRCSPISGHKSVSWYQQVLGQGPQFIFQYYEKEERGRGNFPDRFSARQFPNYSSELNVNALLLGDSALYLCASSSVSGQGTEAFFGQGTRLTVV.